A selection of T cell receptor beta chains follows, all from one sample in a study of blood T cells in healthy people across ages. TCRdb itself ran the 5' RACE reads through MiXCR, one entry per CDR3 protein. Here the sample spans fewer than 900,000 distinct CDR3 sequences, roughly 50% being singletons. Sequencing was carried out using blood. The receptors come from a woman aged 55-70 years in good health. CDR3s include the opening cysteine and the closing phenylalanine or tryptophan. The D gene is left open where the match is weak. Clone size is stated in some rows and not others, as once, few, many or a class when expanded.

d_gene: NA
abundance: many
v_gene: TRBV20-1
j_gene: TRBJ2-5
CDR3nt: TGCAGTGCCTTGTTGGACTACCCCAAAGAGACCCAGTACTTC
CDR3aa: CSALLDYPKETQYF

d_gene: NA
abundance: NA
v_gene: TRBV5-1
j_gene: TRBJ2-5
CDR3nt: TGCGCCACCGCGACCGAGTACCAAGAGACCCAGTACTTC
CDR3aa: CATATEYQETQYF

d_gene: NA
abundance: NA
v_gene: TRBV21-1
j_gene: TRBJ2-3
CDR3nt: TGTGCCAGCGCCGCGGAGGGCCCAGATACGCAGTATTTT
CDR3aa: CASAAEGPDTQYF

d_gene: NA
abundance: NA
v_gene: TRBV28
j_gene: TRBJ2-7
CDR3nt: TGTGCCAGCAGTCCCGCCATGACAGGTAGATCCTACGAGCAGTACTTC
CDR3aa: CASSPAMTGRSYEQYF

d_gene: TRBD2
abundance: few
v_gene: TRBV4-3
j_gene: TRBJ2-7
CDR3nt: TGCGCCAGCAGCCAAGCCTCCATAGCGGGAGGGGCCTACGAGCAGTACTTC
CDR3aa: CASSQASIAGGAYEQYF

d_gene: NA
abundance: NA
v_gene: TRBV7-2
j_gene: TRBJ1-1
CDR3nt: TGTGCCAGCAGCCTTGGACGGGAGAACACTGAAGCTTTCTTT
CDR3aa: CASSLGRENTEAFF

d_gene: NA
abundance: few
v_gene: TRBV20-1
j_gene: TRBJ1-1
CDR3nt: TGCAGTGCTAGCGATTCTCTGGCTCGACGGTACACTGAAGCTTTCTTT
CDR3aa: CSASDSLARRYTEAFF

d_gene: NA
abundance: few
v_gene: TRBV4-3
j_gene: TRBJ1-1
CDR3nt: TGCGCCAGCAGCCAAGTTCTGCTGAGCACTGAAGCTTTCTTT
CDR3aa: CASSQVLLSTEAFF

d_gene: NA
abundance: few
v_gene: TRBV20-1
j_gene: TRBJ1-2
CDR3nt: TGCAGTGCTAGAGATCTAAACTATGGCTACACCTTC
CDR3aa: CSARDLNYGYTF

d_gene: NA
abundance: NA
v_gene: TRBV20-1
j_gene: TRBJ2-7
CDR3nt: TGCAGTGCTAGAGATGCCCTTGGCCAGGCAAGCTCCTACGAGCAGTACTTC
CDR3aa: CSARDALGQASSYEQYF

d_gene: NA
abundance: NA
v_gene: TRBV5-5
j_gene: TRBJ2-4
CDR3nt: TGTGCCAGCAGCCGAGTCGAGGGAGAGGCAGGGGGAGGCATTCAGTACTTC
CDR3aa: CASSRVEGEAGGGIQYF

d_gene: NA
abundance: NA
v_gene: TRBV21-1
j_gene: TRBJ2-7
CDR3nt: TGTGCCAGCACCCCGAAGGTCACCTACGAGCAGTACTTC
CDR3aa: CASTPKVTYEQYF

d_gene: NA
abundance: few
v_gene: TRBV29-1
j_gene: TRBJ2-7
CDR3nt: TGCAGCGTTGAGCCTACAGGGTTAGGGTACGAGCAGTACTTC
CDR3aa: CSVEPTGLGYEQYF

d_gene: NA
abundance: NA
v_gene: TRBV7-9
j_gene: TRBJ2-3
CDR3nt: TGTGCCAGCAGCCACCGGGACCCGGCCACAGATACGCAGTATTTT
CDR3aa: CASSHRDPATDTQYF

d_gene: TRBD2
abundance: NA
v_gene: TRBV28
j_gene: TRBJ2-6
CDR3nt: TGTGCCACGGGGGGGGGCACTGGGGCCAACGTCCTGACTTTC
CDR3aa: CATGGGTGANVLTF

d_gene: NA
abundance: NA
v_gene: TRBV12-3/TRBV12-4
j_gene: TRBJ1-1
CDR3nt: TGTGCCAGCAGTTTATATCCGTGGGCTGGGGCGAACACTGAAGCTTTCTTT
CDR3aa: CASSLYPWAGANTEAFF

d_gene: TRBD2
abundance: NA
v_gene: TRBV6-2/TRBV6-3
j_gene: TRBJ2-5
CDR3nt: TGTGCCAGCAGTTACTTGCCCTCCGGGACTAGCGGGAGGGCCGGGAGAGAGACCCAGTACTTC
CDR3aa: CASSYLPSGTSGRAGRETQYF

d_gene: NA
abundance: NA
v_gene: TRBV29-1
j_gene: TRBJ2-7
CDR3nt: TGCAGCGTTTACTCCCCAGGAAGCTCCTACGAGCAGTACTTC
CDR3aa: CSVYSPGSSYEQYF

d_gene: NA
abundance: NA
v_gene: TRBV20-1
j_gene: TRBJ1-6
CDR3nt: TGCAGTGCTAGAAAGGCTCGAGGGGATAATTCACCCCTCCACTTT
CDR3aa: CSARKARGDNSPLHF

d_gene: TRBD1
abundance: NA
v_gene: TRBV7-9
j_gene: TRBJ1-5
CDR3nt: TGTGCCAGCAGTCCGGGACAGGGGAGGAATCAGCCCCAGCATTTT
CDR3aa: CASSPGQGRNQPQHF

d_gene: NA
abundance: few
v_gene: TRBV29-1
j_gene: TRBJ1-4
CDR3nt: TGCAGCGTTGGAGCAGGGATCGAGGAAAAACTGTTTTTT
CDR3aa: CSVGAGIEEKLFF

d_gene: NA
abundance: NA
v_gene: TRBV5-1
j_gene: TRBJ2-7
CDR3nt: TGCGCCAGCAGCTTGGTGTCGGGAGAGGACGAGCAGTACTTC
CDR3aa: CASSLVSGEDEQYF

d_gene: TRBD1
abundance: few
v_gene: TRBV4-2
j_gene: TRBJ2-6
CDR3nt: TGTGCCAGCAGCACCGGGACAGGGTCCTCTGGGGCCAACGTCCTGACTTTC
CDR3aa: CASSTGTGSSGANVLTF

d_gene: NA
abundance: NA
v_gene: TRBV12-3/TRBV12-4
j_gene: TRBJ1-1
CDR3nt: TGTGCCAGCAGCTACCGGGACTCTGGGACTGAAGCTTTCTTT
CDR3aa: CASSYRDSGTEAFF

d_gene: TRBD1
abundance: NA
v_gene: TRBV7-9
j_gene: TRBJ1-5
CDR3nt: TGTGCCAGCAGCATCGGACAGGGGGTTAGCAATCAGCCCCAGCATTTT
CDR3aa: CASSIGQGVSNQPQHF

d_gene: NA
abundance: NA
v_gene: TRBV20-1
j_gene: TRBJ1-5
CDR3nt: TGCAGTGCGACACGGGGCAATCAGCCCCAGCATTTT
CDR3aa: CSATRGNQPQHF

d_gene: NA
abundance: NA
v_gene: TRBV27
j_gene: TRBJ2-1
CDR3nt: TGTGCCAGCAGTTTTGGGGGGGCGGTTCATGAGCAGTTCTTC
CDR3aa: CASSFGGAVHEQFF

d_gene: NA
abundance: few
v_gene: TRBV5-1
j_gene: TRBJ2-1
CDR3nt: TGCGCCAGCAGCCCCGGCGGGACCTACAATGAGCAGTTCTTC
CDR3aa: CASSPGGTYNEQFF

d_gene: TRBD1
abundance: few
v_gene: TRBV6-1
j_gene: TRBJ2-4
CDR3nt: TGTGCCAGCAGTGAAAGAGGACAGGGGCGGCAGCAGTACTTC
CDR3aa: CASSERGQGRQQYF

d_gene: NA
abundance: NA
v_gene: TRBV7-2
j_gene: TRBJ2-2
CDR3nt: TGTGCCAGCGGGGCCCGCCAAGGCGCCGAGGAGCTGTTTTTT
CDR3aa: CASGARQGAEELFF

d_gene: TRBD2
abundance: NA
v_gene: TRBV12-3/TRBV12-4
j_gene: TRBJ2-7
CDR3nt: TGTGCCAGTAGTTTCGGACTAGCGGGATCCGAGCAGTACTTC
CDR3aa: CASSFGLAGSEQYF

d_gene: NA
abundance: NA
v_gene: TRBV20-1
j_gene: TRBJ2-3
CDR3nt: TGCAGTGCTAGATCCCCCAGGGATGGCACAGATACGCAGTATTTT
CDR3aa: CSARSPRDGTDTQYF

d_gene: NA
abundance: NA
v_gene: TRBV20-1
j_gene: TRBJ1-4
CDR3nt: TGCAGTGCTTTCGGTCCGTTTAATGAAAAACTGTTTTTT
CDR3aa: CSAFGPFNEKLFF

d_gene: NA
abundance: NA
v_gene: TRBV29-1
j_gene: TRBJ1-1
CDR3nt: TGCAGCGTTCAGGACCCCCAGGACACTGAAGCTTTCTTT
CDR3aa: CSVQDPQDTEAFF

d_gene: NA
abundance: few
v_gene: TRBV7-2
j_gene: TRBJ1-5
CDR3nt: TGTGCCAGCAGCTTTAGCCGTAAAGAGCCCCAGCATTTT
CDR3aa: CASSFSRKEPQHF

d_gene: NA
abundance: NA
v_gene: TRBV2
j_gene: TRBJ2-5
CDR3nt: TGTGCCAGCAGTTACAGGACGGAGACCCAGTACTTC
CDR3aa: CASSYRTETQYF

d_gene: TRBD1
abundance: few
v_gene: TRBV28
j_gene: TRBJ2-7
CDR3nt: TGTGCCAGCAGTTCCAACGGACAGGTTCCCTACGAGCAGTACTTC
CDR3aa: CASSSNGQVPYEQYF

d_gene: NA
abundance: NA
v_gene: TRBV7-2
j_gene: TRBJ1-6
CDR3nt: TGTGCCAGCAGCCAGCGACAGCTTAATTCACCCCTCCACTTT
CDR3aa: CASSQRQLNSPLHF

d_gene: TRBD1
abundance: few
v_gene: TRBV20-1
j_gene: TRBJ2-6
CDR3nt: TGCAGTGCTAGAGTTGGACAGGTGTCTGGGGCCAACGTCCTGACTTTC
CDR3aa: CSARVGQVSGANVLTF

d_gene: NA
abundance: NA
v_gene: TRBV4-1
j_gene: TRBJ1-3
CDR3nt: TGCGCCAGCAGCTCAACCCGACTCTCTGGAAACACCATATATTTT
CDR3aa: CASSSTRLSGNTIYF

d_gene: NA
abundance: NA
v_gene: TRBV28
j_gene: TRBJ1-4
CDR3nt: TGTGCCAGCAGTTTATTGGGGCGAGAAAAACTGTTTTTT
CDR3aa: CASSLLGREKLFF

d_gene: NA
abundance: NA
v_gene: TRBV28
j_gene: TRBJ1-2
CDR3nt: TGTGCCAGCAGTAGCGTTGGCGGTAACTATGGCTACACCTTC
CDR3aa: CASSSVGGNYGYTF

d_gene: NA
abundance: NA
v_gene: TRBV10-3
j_gene: TRBJ2-5
CDR3nt: TGTGCCTCGGGGGCCGACGGGCAGTACTTC
CDR3aa: CASGADGQYF

d_gene: NA
abundance: NA
v_gene: TRBV6-2/TRBV6-3
j_gene: TRBJ2-7
CDR3nt: TGTGCCAGCAGTCGAGATCGGGAGCAGTACTTC
CDR3aa: CASSRDREQYF

d_gene: NA
abundance: NA
v_gene: TRBV20-1
j_gene: TRBJ2-7
CDR3nt: TGCAGTGCTGAAGGGGCGGTCTCCTACGAGCAGTACTTC
CDR3aa: CSAEGAVSYEQYF

d_gene: NA
abundance: NA
v_gene: TRBV6-6
j_gene: TRBJ2-5
CDR3nt: TGTGCCGGCACGGGGAAGGGTCCTAATCGGGAGCAGTACTTC
CDR3aa: CAGTGKGPNREQYF

d_gene: NA
abundance: many
v_gene: TRBV7-2
j_gene: TRBJ2-7
CDR3nt: TGTGCCAGCAGCCGAGGAGGGGGGAGCTCCTACGAGCAGTACTTC
CDR3aa: CASSRGGGSSYEQYF

d_gene: TRBD2
abundance: NA
v_gene: TRBV11-3
j_gene: TRBJ2-1
CDR3nt: TGTGCCAGCAGCTTAGGAGCGGGAGCCCACAATGAGCAGTTCTTC
CDR3aa: CASSLGAGAHNEQFF

d_gene: TRBD2
abundance: NA
v_gene: TRBV18
j_gene: TRBJ2-4
CDR3nt: TGTGCCAGCTCGCCCCTAGCGGGAGGGCTCGCCAAAAACATTCAGTACTTC
CDR3aa: CASSPLAGGLAKNIQYF

d_gene: NA
abundance: NA
v_gene: TRBV5-5
j_gene: TRBJ2-7
CDR3nt: TGTGCCAGCAGCTTGGGTCTAGGTCTCTACTACGAGCAGTACTTC
CDR3aa: CASSLGLGLYYEQYF

d_gene: NA
abundance: few
v_gene: TRBV5-1
j_gene: TRBJ2-7
CDR3nt: TGCGCCAGCAGCTTGACAGCGAGCTCCTACGAGCAGTACTTC
CDR3aa: CASSLTASSYEQYF

d_gene: NA
abundance: NA
v_gene: TRBV7-9
j_gene: TRBJ2-7
CDR3nt: TGTGCCAGCAGCTCCGCGGGGAACAGGGGTGGTGGAACTTACGAGCAGTACTTC
CDR3aa: CASSSAGNRGGGTYEQYF

d_gene: TRBD2
abundance: NA
v_gene: TRBV20-1
j_gene: TRBJ2-7
CDR3nt: TGCAGTGCTAGAGGTCGGGCTAGCGGGAGTTACGAGCAGTACTTC
CDR3aa: CSARGRASGSYEQYF